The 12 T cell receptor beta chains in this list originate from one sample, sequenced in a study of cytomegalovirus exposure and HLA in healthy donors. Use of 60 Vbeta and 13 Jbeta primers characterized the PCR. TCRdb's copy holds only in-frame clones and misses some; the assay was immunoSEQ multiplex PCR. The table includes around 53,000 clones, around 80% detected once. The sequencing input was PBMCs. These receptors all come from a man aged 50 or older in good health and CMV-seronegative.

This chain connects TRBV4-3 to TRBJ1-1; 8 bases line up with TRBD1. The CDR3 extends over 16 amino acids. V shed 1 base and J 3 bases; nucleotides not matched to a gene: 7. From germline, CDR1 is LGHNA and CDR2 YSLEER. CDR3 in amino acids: CASSQAWTGSYTEAFF. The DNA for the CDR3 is TGCGCCAGCAGCCAAGCGTGGACAGGGTCTTACACTGAAGCTTTCTTT.

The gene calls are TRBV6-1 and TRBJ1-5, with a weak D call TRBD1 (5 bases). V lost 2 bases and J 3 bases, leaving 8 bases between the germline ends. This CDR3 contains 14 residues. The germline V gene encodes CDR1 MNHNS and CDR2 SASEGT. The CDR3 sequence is CASSEPTVNQPQHF. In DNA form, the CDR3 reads TGTGCCAGCAGTGAACCGACAGTCAATCAGCCCCAGCATTTT.

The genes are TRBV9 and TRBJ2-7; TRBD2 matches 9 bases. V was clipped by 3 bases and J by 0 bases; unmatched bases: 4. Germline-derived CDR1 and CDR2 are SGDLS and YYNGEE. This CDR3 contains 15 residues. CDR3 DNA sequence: TGTGCCAGCAGCGCTAGCGGGGCCAGCTCCTACGAGCAGTACTTC. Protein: CASSASGASSYEQYF.

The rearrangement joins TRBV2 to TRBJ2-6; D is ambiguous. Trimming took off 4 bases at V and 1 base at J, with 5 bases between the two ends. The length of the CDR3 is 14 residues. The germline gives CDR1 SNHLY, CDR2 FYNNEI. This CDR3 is CASSARSGANVLTF. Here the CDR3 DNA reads TGTGCCAGCAGTGCCAGGTCTGGGGCCAACGTCCTGACTTTC.

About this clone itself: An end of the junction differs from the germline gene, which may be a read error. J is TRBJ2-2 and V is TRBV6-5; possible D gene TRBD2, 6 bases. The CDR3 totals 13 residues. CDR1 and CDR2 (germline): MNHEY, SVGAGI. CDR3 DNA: TGTGCCAGCAGTTATGGACTGACCGGGGGGCTGTTTTTT. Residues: CASSYGLTGGLFF.

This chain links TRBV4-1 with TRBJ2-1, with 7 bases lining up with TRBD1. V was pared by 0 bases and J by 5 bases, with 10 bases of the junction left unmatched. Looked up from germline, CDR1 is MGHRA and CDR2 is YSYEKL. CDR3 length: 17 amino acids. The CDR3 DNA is TGCGCCAGCAGCCAAGAGTTAGGTAGGGGGCGACACAATGAGCAGTTCTTC. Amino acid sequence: CASSQELGRGRHNEQFF.

CDR3 in amino acids: CASSQGRGMNTEAFF. CDR3 DNA: TGTGCCAGCAGCCAAGGTAGGGGGATGAACACTGAAGCTTTCTTT. This chain connects TRBV4-2 to TRBJ1-1; D perhaps matches TRBD1 (6 bases). Germline loops: CDR1 LGHNA, CDR2 YNFKEQ. Trimming stripped 1 base from V and 0 bases from J, with 9 bases between. The CDR3 length is 15 residues.

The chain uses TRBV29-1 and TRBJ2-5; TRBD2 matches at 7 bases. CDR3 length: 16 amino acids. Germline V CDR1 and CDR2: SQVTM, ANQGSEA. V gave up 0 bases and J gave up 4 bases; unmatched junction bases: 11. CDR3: CSVEEGGTGRSETQYF. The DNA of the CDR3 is TGCAGCGTTGAAGAGGGGGGGACTGGGAGGTCAGAGACCCAGTACTTC.

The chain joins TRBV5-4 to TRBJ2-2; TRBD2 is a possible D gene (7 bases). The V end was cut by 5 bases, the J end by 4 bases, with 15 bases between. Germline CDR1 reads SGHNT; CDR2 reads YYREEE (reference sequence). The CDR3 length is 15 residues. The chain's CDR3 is CASRSEGGRTGELFF. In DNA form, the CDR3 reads TGTGCCAGCAGGAGTGAGGGGGGGCGCACCGGGGAGCTGTTTTTT.

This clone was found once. The CDR3 bases are TGTGCCAGCAGCCGGACTAGCGGGGGGGCCAGTTGGGATGAGCAGTTCTTC. Protein: CASSRTSGGASWDEQFF. The chain joins TRBV5-5 to TRBJ2-1; 15 bases match TRBD2. CDR3 length: 17 residues. After removal of 4 bases from V and 8 bases from J, the junction contained 10 bases not matched to a gene. CDR1 is SGHKS, CDR2 YYEKEE, per germline (reference sequence).

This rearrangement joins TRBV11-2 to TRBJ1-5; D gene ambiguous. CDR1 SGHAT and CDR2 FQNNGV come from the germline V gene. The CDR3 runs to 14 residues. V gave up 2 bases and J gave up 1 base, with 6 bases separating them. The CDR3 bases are TGTGCCAGCAGCTTATCCGGGAGCAATCAGCCCCAGCATTTT. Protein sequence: CASSLSGSNQPQHF.

The CDR3 spells CASPAPGHPIQETQYF. DNA of the CDR3: TGTGCCAGCCCTGCCCCGGGACACCCAATACAAGAGACCCAGTACTTC. The chain combines TRBV7-9 with TRBJ2-5; perhaps TRBD1 as D (6 bases). Germline CDR1 is SEHNR and CDR2 is FQNEAQ (reference sequence). The CDR3 extends over 16 amino acids. V lost 8 bases and J 2 bases, leaving 21 bases between the germline ends.